These T cell receptor beta chains were read from a single sample in a study of identical twins. TCRdb used MiXCR to reprocess the 5' RACE reads, holding one entry per CDR3 protein. The sample shows about 690,000 distinct CDR3 sequences, approximately 22% of them seen only once. These data also formed part of another study, on T cells expressing NK-cell markers.

Source material: PBMCs. The origin of the receptors is a woman between 18 and 29 years old in good health. The CDR3 runs from the conserved cysteine through the conserved F or W. A D gene is named only where the DNA matches it firmly. Some rows have no size entry. The others give once, few or many, or a class for an expanded clone.

V	size	J	D	DNA	CDR3
TRBV9	few	TRBJ1-1	TRBD1	TGTGCCAGCAGCCGACTCACAGGGGCGGGCACTGAAGCTTTCTTT	CASSRLTGAGTEAFF
TRBV27	few	TRBJ2-4	-	TGTGCCAGCAGTTTCACAGGGTCGGACATTCAGTACTTC	CASSFTGSDIQYF
TRBV7-9	-	TRBJ2-7	-	TGTGCCATCAGCTCTGGGTCCACGAACTCCTACGAGCAGTACTTC	CAISSGSTNSYEQYF
TRBV5-1	few	TRBJ2-1	TRBD2	TGCGCCAGCAGCTTGGGTTTGGGTTCGACTAGCGGGAGGGCCGCGGCCTACAATGAGCAGTTCTTC	CASSLGLGSTSGRAAAYNEQFF
TRBV20-1	few	TRBJ2-7	-	TGCAGTGCCAGAAGGGAGTTCAACGAGCAGTACTTC	CSARREFNEQYF
TRBV12-3/TRBV12-4	few	TRBJ1-2	-	TGTGCCAGCAGTCTCCAGGGAGGCAATGGCTACACCTTC	CASSLQGGNGYTF
TRBV18	-	TRBJ1-1	TRBD1	TGTGCCAGCTCAATGCGAGACAGGGGTGAAGCTTTCTTT	CASSMRDRGEAFF
TRBV14	-	TRBJ1-4	-	TGTGCCAGCAGCCCGCTGGGGGGCCATGAAAAACTGTTTTTT	CASSPLGGHEKLFF
TRBV28	few	TRBJ2-3	-	TGTGCCAGCGGCGGGATGACAGATACGCAGTATTTT	CASGGMTDTQYF
TRBV12-3/TRBV12-4	-	TRBJ2-3	TRBD2	TGTGCCAGCAAAGCATCCGGGACTATCACAGATACGCAGTATTTT	CASKASGTITDTQYF
TRBV7-2	-	TRBJ1-5	-	TGTGCCAGCAGCTTAGCGCCAGGAGTGGATCAGCCCCAGCATTTT	CASSLAPGVDQPQHF
TRBV7-2	few	TRBJ2-7	-	TGTGCCAGCAGCTTTACAACCTTCTACGAGCAGTACTTC	CASSFTTFYEQYF
TRBV20-1	-	TRBJ2-1	-	TGCAGTGCTCCTAGGCTATTAGGAGCGGGCCCCGATTCGAATGAGCAGTTCTTC	CSAPRLLGAGPDSNEQFF
TRBV20-1	few	TRBJ2-7	TRBD2	TGCAGTGCTAGGGACTCCGGGACTACGGGCTACGAGCAGTACTTC	CSARDSGTTGYEQYF
TRBV6-1	-	TRBJ2-1	-	TGTGCCGCGGGGATGAGCTCCTACAATGAGCAGTTCTTC	CAAGMSSYNEQFF
TRBV12-3/TRBV12-4	-	TRBJ2-2	-	TGTGCCAGCCAGTTACTCCAGAGCACCGGGGAGCTGTTTTTT	CASQLLQSTGELFF
TRBV15	few	TRBJ2-5	-	TGTGCCACCAGCGCCCGCAATTGGGAAGAGACCCAGTACTTC	CATSARNWEETQYF
TRBV7-9	-	TRBJ2-2	-	TGTGCCAGCAGCTTAGCGCTGGCTAGCGAGGACGGGGAGCTGTTTTTT	CASSLALASEDGELFF
TRBV7-2	-	TRBJ2-3	-	TGTGCCAGCAGCTCCAAACTAGCAGTACTCACAGATACGCAGTATTTT	CASSSKLAVLTDTQYF
TRBV13	many	TRBJ2-7	TRBD2	TGTGCCAGCAGCTTAAGCGGGATGTCCTACGAGCAGTACTTC	CASSLSGMSYEQYF
TRBV20-1	-	TRBJ2-7	-	TGCAGTGCTAGCGTTCCGGACAGATCCTACGAGCAGTACTTC	CSASVPDRSYEQYF
TRBV29-1	many	TRBJ1-2	TRBD1	TGCAGCGATGGGACAGGGATAGGCTACACCTTC	CSDGTGIGYTF
TRBV12-3/TRBV12-4	-	TRBJ2-2	TRBD2	TGTGCCAGCAGTTTAATAGCGGGGCTAACCGGGGAGCTGTTTTTT	CASSLIAGLTGELFF
TRBV20-1	-	TRBJ2-7	TRBD1	TGCAGTGCCCGGACAGGGAAGGACGAGCAGTACTTC	CSARTGKDEQYF
TRBV5-1	-	TRBJ2-1	-	TGCGCCAGCAGCTTGGCAGTCTCCTTGGGGAATGAGCAGTTCTTC	CASSLAVSLGNEQFF
TRBV10-3	-	TRBJ2-1	TRBD2	TGTGCCACTACTAGCGGGAGTTCCTACAATGAGCAGTTCTTC	CATTSGSSYNEQFF
TRBV7-9	-	TRBJ1-2	-	TGTGCCAGCACCGATCAGGGTAAAGGTGGCTACACCTTC	CASTDQGKGGYTF
TRBV4-3	few	TRBJ1-1	-	TGCGCCAGCAGCCAAAATATAGGGAGAGCCCAGAACACTGAAGCTTTCTTT	CASSQNIGRAQNTEAFF
TRBV12-3/TRBV12-4	many	TRBJ2-4	TRBD1	TGTGCCAGCATGCTCAGGGGGCGTGGAAACATTCAGTACTTC	CASMLRGRGNIQYF
TRBV7-8	once	TRBJ2-1	TRBD2	TGTGCCAGCAGAAGGACTAGCGGGGGTTTCTACAATGAGCAGTTCTTC	CASRRTSGGFYNEQFF
TRBV20-1	few	TRBJ2-2	-	TGCAGTACTCGAGGGGACCCTGGGACCGGGGAGCTGTTTTTT	CSTRGDPGTGELFF
TRBV28	-	TRBJ2-1	-	TGTGCCAGCAGCCCCCGACATTCCTACAATGAGCAGTTCTTC	CASSPRHSYNEQFF
TRBV29-1	many	TRBJ2-1	-	TGCAGCGTTGTTGAATCAACATCCAATGAGCAGTTCTTC	CSVVESTSNEQFF
TRBV5-5	-	TRBJ1-6	-	TGTGCCAGCAGCACCGGACGGCTGGGGGATTCACCCCTCCACTTT	CASSTGRLGDSPLHF
TRBV20-1	few	TRBJ2-7	-	TGCAGTGCTCGGTACAGTTTCTACGAGCAGTACTTC	CSARYSFYEQYF
TRBV6-4	few	TRBJ2-1	TRBD2	TGTGCCAGCAGCGCTAGCGGGCACGCTACCTACAATGAGCAGTTCTTC	CASSASGHATYNEQFF
TRBV7-2	few	TRBJ2-3	TRBD2	TGTGCCAGCAGCCCATCTAGCGGGAGGGGCACAGATACGCAGTATTTT	CASSPSSGRGTDTQYF
TRBV12-3/TRBV12-4	many	TRBJ2-7	-	TGTGCCAGCAGTTTAAGAACAGGGTCCTACGAGCAGTACTTC	CASSLRTGSYEQYF
TRBV5-6	few	TRBJ1-2	-	TGTGCCAGCATGGTAGGCCAGGGTTACTATGGCTACACCTTC	CASMVGQGYYGYTF
TRBV12-3/TRBV12-4	few	TRBJ1-2	-	TGTGCCAGCAGTTTGGCAGATTATGACTACACCTTC	CASSLADYDYTF
TRBV7-2	many	TRBJ2-3	TRBD2	TGTGCCAGCAGCTTAAGACTAGCGGGGGGAGTATCAGATACGCAGTATTTT	CASSLRLAGGVSDTQYF
TRBV6-5	-	TRBJ2-7	TRBD1	TGTGCCAGCAGTCACCTCCGGGACAGGGGGATCTACGAGCAGTACTTC	CASSHLRDRGIYEQYF
TRBV5-1	-	TRBJ2-3	TRBD2	TGCGCCAGCAGCTCGGGACTATCGGAAGATACGCAGTATTTT	CASSSGLSEDTQYF
TRBV5-1	few	TRBJ2-5	TRBD2	TGCGCCAGCAGCCCGGGGACTAGCGGCGAGACCCAGTACTTC	CASSPGTSGETQYF
TRBV20-1	few	TRBJ2-3	TRBD2	TGCAGTGCTAGAGGGACTAGGGAGGGCCGAAGTTTTGGAGATACGCAGTATTTT	CSARGTREGRSFGDTQYF
TRBV12-3/TRBV12-4	-	TRBJ2-2	TRBD2	TGTGCCAGCAAGGTGGGACTAGCGGGACCCGGGGAGCTGTTTTTT	CASKVGLAGPGELFF
TRBV7-2	many	TRBJ2-7	-	TGTGCCAGCAGCTTTAGTGAGGGATGGGGAACCTACGAGCAGTACTTC	CASSFSEGWGTYEQYF
TRBV5-6	-	TRBJ1-5	TRBD1	TGTGCCAGCAGCCTCCGGGACAGGGGCAATCAGCCCCAGCATTTT	CASSLRDRGNQPQHF
TRBV4-2	-	TRBJ2-2	-	TGTGCCAGCAGCCAATCAGACAGCACCGGGGAGCTGTTTTTT	CASSQSDSTGELFF
TRBV5-1	-	TRBJ2-3	-	TGCGCCAGCAGCCCCGGGAGCCCGAGCACAGATACGCAGTATTTT	CASSPGSPSTDTQYF